This T cell receptor beta chain was sequenced during a study of T cell repertoires in cytomegalovirus infection. CDR1 SEHNR and CDR2 FQNEAQ come from the germline V gene (reference sequence). This CDR3 contains 16 residues. The V end lost 6 bases, the J end lost 4 bases, and 21 bases lay between the germline ends. MiXCR, applied by TCRdb to the reads, yields one record per CDR3 protein. The table shows around 450,000 distinct CDR3 sequences, with approximately 30% occurring only once. This clonotype was sampled from a human donor in good health (CMV status not recorded). Some clones in this sample may be carry-over from other donors' samples. This rearrangement joins TRBV7-9 to TRBJ1-1; a weak D match, TRBD1 (6 bases). The material sequenced was PBMCs. DNA for the CDR3: TGTGCCAGCAGATTGTCGACGGGACATCTTTCCACTGAAGCTTTCTTT. Residues: CASRLSTGHLSTEAFF.